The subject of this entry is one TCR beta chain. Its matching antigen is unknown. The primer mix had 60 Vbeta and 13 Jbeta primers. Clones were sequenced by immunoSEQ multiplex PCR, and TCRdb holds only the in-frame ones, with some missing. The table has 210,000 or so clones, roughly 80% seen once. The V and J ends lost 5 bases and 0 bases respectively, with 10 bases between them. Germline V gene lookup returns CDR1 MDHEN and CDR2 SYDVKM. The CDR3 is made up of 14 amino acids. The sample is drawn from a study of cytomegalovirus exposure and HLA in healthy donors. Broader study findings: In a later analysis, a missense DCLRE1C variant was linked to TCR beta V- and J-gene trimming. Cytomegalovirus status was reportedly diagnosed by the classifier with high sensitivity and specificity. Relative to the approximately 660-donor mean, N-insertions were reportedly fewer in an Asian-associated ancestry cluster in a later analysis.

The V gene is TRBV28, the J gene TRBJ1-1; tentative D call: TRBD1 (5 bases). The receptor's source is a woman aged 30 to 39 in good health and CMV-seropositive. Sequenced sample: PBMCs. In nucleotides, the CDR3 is TGTGCCAGCAGTCGTAGGGGCCTGAACACTGAAGCTTTCTTT. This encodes CASSRRGLNTEAFF.